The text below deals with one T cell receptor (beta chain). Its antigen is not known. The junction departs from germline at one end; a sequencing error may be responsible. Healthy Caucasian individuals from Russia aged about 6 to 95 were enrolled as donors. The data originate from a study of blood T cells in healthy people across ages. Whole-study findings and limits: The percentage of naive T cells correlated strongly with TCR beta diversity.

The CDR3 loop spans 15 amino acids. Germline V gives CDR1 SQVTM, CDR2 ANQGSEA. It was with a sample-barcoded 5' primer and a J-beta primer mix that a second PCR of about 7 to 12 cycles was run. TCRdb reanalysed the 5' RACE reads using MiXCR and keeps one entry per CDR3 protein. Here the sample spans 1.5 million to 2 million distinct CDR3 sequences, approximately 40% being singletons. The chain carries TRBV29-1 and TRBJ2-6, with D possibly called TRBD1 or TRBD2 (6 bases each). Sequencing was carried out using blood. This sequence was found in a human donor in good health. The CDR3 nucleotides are TGCAGCGTTGCTTTTGGAGGGGCAGGGGCCGACGTCCTGACTTTC. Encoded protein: CSVAFGGAGADVLTF.